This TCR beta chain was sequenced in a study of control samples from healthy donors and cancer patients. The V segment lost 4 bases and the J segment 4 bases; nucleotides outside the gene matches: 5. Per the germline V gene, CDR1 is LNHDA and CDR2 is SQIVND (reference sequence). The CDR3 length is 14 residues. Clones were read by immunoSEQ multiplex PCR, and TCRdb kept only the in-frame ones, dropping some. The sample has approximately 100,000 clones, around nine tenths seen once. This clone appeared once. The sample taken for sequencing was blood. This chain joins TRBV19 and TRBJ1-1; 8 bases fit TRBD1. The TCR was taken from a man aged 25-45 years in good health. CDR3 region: CASSKRTGLTEAFF. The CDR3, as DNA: TGTGCCAGTAGTAAACGGACAGGGCTCACTGAAGCTTTCTTT.